This T cell receptor beta chain derives from a study of CD8+ T cells in alopecia areata. About the study: Scoring of severity for treated patients was based on percentage of affected scalp area.

Study-level findings and limits: Significant decreases in scalp clonality and expanded CD8+ clones followed tofacitinib treatment. Compared with normal scalp, lesional scalp had higher clonality and more expanded CD8+ clones. Mouse data revealed clearer TCR sharing than patient data did, a gap possibly tied to HLA.

It was cDNA, reverse transcribed from extracted RNA, that served as the sequencing template. TCRdb's copy holds only in-frame clones and misses some; the assay was immunoSEQ multiplex PCR. The sample has 110,000 or so clones, approximately 55% seen once; the top ten hold about 3.3%. The length of the CDR3 is 16 residues. V was trimmed by 1 base and J by 0 bases, leaving 10 bases between them. Per the germline V gene, CDR1 is LGHNA and CDR2 is YNFKEQ. This clone was detected a few times. Antigen unknown. Indicated treatment: oral pan-JAK inhibitor, 5-10 mg twice daily. The source is a human donor with alopecia areata. The V call is TRBV4-2, the J call TRBJ1-5, with D uncertain. The sequenced sample was CD4+ T cells sorted from blood, obtained at week 24, from a patient treated with tofacitinib. The DNA for the CDR3 is TGTGCCAGCAGCCAAGGATCGGAAAATAGCAATCAGCCCCAGCATTTT. It translates to CASSQGSENSNQPQHF.